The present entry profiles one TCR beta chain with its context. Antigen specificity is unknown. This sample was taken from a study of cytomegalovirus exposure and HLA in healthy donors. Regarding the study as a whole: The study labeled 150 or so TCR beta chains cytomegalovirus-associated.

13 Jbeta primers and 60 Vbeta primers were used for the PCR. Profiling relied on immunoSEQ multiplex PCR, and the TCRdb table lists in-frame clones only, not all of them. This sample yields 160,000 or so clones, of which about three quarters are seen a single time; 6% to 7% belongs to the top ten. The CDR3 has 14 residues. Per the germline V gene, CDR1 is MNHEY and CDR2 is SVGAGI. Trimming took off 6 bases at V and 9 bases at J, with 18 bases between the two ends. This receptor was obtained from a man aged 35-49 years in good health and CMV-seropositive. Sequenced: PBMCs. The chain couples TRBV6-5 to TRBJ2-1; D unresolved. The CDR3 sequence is CASRLAKNPLEQFF. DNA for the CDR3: TGTGCCAGCAGGTTAGCCAAGAACCCTCTTGAGCAGTTCTTC.